This TCR beta chain was recorded in a study of T cell changes during pregnancy in multiple sclerosis. Repertoires were generated with immunoSEQ multiplex PCR, while TCRdb's copy carries only in-frame clones and drops some. The data contain over 45,000 clones, roughly 90% of them singletons. Germline V CDR1 and CDR2: SGHTA, FQGNSA. This CDR3 is built from 15 residues. The trim removed 6 bases at V and 4 bases at J, leaving 11 bases unmatched. The chain recombines TRBV7-2 with TRBJ1-2; TRBD1 matches 7 bases. Sequences were derived from peripheral blood, sampled after pregnancy. This receptor was taken from a female donor with multiple sclerosis, enrolled in a pregnancy study. The CDR3 DNA sequence: TGTGCCAGCAGTCTTTCCGGACAGGCTTTCTATGGCTACACCTTC. It codes for CASSLSGQAFYGYTF.